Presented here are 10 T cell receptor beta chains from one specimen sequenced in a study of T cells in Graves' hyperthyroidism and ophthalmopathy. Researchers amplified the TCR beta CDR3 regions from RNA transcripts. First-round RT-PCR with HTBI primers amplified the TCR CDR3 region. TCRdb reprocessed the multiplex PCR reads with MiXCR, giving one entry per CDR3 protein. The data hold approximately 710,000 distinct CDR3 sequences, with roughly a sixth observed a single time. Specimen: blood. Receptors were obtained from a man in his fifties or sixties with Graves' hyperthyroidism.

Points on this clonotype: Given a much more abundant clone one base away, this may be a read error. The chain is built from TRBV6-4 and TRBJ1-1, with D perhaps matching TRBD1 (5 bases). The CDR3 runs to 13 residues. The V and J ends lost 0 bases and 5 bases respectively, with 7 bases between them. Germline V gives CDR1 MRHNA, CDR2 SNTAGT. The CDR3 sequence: CASSDSGGTEAFF. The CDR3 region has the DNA TGTGCCAGCAGTGACTCCGGGGGAACTGAAGCTTTCTTT.

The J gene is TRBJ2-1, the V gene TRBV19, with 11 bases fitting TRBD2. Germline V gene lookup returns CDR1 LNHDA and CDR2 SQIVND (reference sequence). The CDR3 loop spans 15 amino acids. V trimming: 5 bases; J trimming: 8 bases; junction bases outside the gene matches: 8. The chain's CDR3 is CASSRTSGSTDEQFF. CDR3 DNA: TGTGCCAGTAGTCGTACTAGCGGGAGTACCGATGAGCAGTTCTTC.

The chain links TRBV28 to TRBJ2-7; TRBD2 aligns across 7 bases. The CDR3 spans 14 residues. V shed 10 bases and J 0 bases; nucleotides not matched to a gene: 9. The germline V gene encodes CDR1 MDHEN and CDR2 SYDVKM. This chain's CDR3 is CATSFGGSSYEQYF. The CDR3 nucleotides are TGTGCCACCTCGTTCGGCGGGAGCTCCTACGAGCAGTACTTC.

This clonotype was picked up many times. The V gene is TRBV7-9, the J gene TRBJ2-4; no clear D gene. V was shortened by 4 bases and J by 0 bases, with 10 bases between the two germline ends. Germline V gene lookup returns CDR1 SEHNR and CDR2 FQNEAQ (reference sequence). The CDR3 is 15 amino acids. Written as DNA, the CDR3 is TGTGCCAGCAGCTACCAAATGGGAGCCAAAAACATTCAGTACTTC. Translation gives CASSYQMGAKNIQYF.

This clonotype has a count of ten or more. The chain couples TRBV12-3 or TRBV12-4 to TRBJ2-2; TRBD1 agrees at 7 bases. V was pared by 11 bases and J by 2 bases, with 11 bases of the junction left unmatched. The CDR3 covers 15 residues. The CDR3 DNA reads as TGTGCCGGATCCCAGACAGGGTCTAACACCGGGGAGCTGTTTTTT. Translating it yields CAGSQTGSNTGELFF.

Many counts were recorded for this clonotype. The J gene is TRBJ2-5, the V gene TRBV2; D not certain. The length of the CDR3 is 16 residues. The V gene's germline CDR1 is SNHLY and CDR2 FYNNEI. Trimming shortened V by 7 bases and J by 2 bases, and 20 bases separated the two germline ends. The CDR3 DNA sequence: TGTGCCAGCATACCGGGCAGCTCATTGAAACAAGAGACCCAGTACTTC. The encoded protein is CASIPGSSLKQETQYF.

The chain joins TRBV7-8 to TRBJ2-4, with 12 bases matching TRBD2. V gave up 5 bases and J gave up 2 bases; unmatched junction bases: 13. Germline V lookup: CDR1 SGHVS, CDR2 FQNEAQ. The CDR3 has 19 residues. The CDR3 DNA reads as TGTGCCAGCAGCACCCGACTAGCGGGAGTAAGGAGGACCAAAAACATTCAGTACTTC. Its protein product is CASSTRLAGVRRTKNIQYF. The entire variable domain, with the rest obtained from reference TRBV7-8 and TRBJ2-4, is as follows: GAGVSQSPRYKVAKRGQDVALRCDPISGHVSLFWYQQALGQGPEFLTYFQNEAQLDKSGLPSDRFFAERPEGSVSTLKIQRTQQEDSAVYLCASSTRLAGVRRTKNIQYFGAGTRLSVL.

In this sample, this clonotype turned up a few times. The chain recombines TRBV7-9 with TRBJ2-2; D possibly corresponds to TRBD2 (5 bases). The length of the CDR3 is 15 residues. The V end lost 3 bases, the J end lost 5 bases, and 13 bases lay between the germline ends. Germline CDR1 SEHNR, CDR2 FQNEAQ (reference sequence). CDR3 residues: CASSFEGVWTGELFF. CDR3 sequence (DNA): TGTGCCAGCAGCTTTGAGGGAGTCTGGACCGGGGAGCTGTTTTTT. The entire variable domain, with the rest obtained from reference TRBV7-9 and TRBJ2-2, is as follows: DTGVSQNPRHKITKRGQNVTFRCDPISEHNRLYWYRQTLGQGPEFLTYFQNEAQLEKSRLLSDRFSAERPKGSFSTLEIQRTEQGDSAMYLCASSFEGVWTGELFFGEGSRLTVL.

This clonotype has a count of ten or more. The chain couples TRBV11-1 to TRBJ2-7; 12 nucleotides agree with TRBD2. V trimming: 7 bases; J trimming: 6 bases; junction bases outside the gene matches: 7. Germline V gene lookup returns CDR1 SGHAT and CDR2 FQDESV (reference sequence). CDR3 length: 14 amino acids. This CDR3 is CASTRLAGVFEQYF. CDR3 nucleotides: TGTGCCAGCACCCGACTAGCGGGAGTGTTCGAGCAGTACTTC.

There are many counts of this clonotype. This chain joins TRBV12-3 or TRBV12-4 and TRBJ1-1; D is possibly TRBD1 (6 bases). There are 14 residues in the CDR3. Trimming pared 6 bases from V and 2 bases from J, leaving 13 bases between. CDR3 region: CASSRLDSNTEAFF. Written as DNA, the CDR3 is TGTGCCAGCAGCCGATTGGACAGCAACACTGAAGCTTTCTTT.